This is a list of T cell receptor beta chains from one sample in a study of shared clonotypes between healthy human individuals. Libraries were prepared by immunoSEQ multiplex PCR; TCRdb keeps only in-frame clonotypes and omits some of them. The repertoire includes around 2,100,000 clones, around 96% of them detected once, and roughly 1% sits in the top ten. Material: naive CD8+ T cells sorted from blood. The source is a man in his late teens or twenties in good health. Both conserved end residues are trimmed from each CDR3. The order of the fields is clone size, J gene, V gene, CDR3 protein. A clone size is listed for some rows: how often the clone was seen (once, few, many), or a class if it is expanded.

abundance: .; j_gene: TRBJ1-4; v_gene: TRBV5-4; CDR3aa: ASSLVPGAEKLF
abundance: .; j_gene: TRBJ1-4; v_gene: TRBV6-1; CDR3aa: ASSRGEEKLF
abundance: .; j_gene: TRBJ1-5; v_gene: TRBV5-6; CDR3aa: ASSSGTAGPQH
abundance: .; j_gene: TRBJ1-6; v_gene: TRBV25-1; CDR3aa: ASSFTDNSPLH
abundance: once; j_gene: TRBJ1-1; v_gene: TRBV30; CDR3aa: AWSGGFEAF
abundance: once; j_gene: TRBJ1-3; v_gene: TRBV4-3; CDR3aa: ASSQATGTGNTIY
abundance: .; j_gene: TRBJ2-3; v_gene: TRBV6-6; CDR3aa: ASSYSQGYTDTQY
abundance: .; j_gene: TRBJ2-3; v_gene: TRBV9; CDR3aa: ASSVAGATDTQY
abundance: .; j_gene: TRBJ1-4; v_gene: TRBV9; CDR3aa: ASSATGGFEKLF
abundance: few; j_gene: TRBJ2-3; v_gene: TRBV19; CDR3aa: ASSIVITDTQY